This T cell receptor (beta chain) appears in the sequencing data of a study of T cells in Graves' hyperthyroidism and ophthalmopathy. Study summary: Peripheral blood draws took place at initial diagnosis, ahead of any treatment.

Graves' hyperthyroidism without ophthalmopathy progression within 18 months was termed stable. Trimming pared 6 bases from V and 2 bases from J, leaving 14 bases between. Germline CDR1 SGDLS, CDR2 YYNGEE. This CDR3 is built from 15 residues. Amplification yielded TCR beta CDR3 regions, with RNA transcripts as the source. First-round RT-PCR of the TCR CDR3 relied on the HTBI primer set. TCRdb called the multiplex PCR reads again in MiXCR, with one record for every CDR3 protein. The sample has about 680,000 distinct CDR3 sequences; 30% to 40% are singletons. The sequencing sample was made of blood. The rearrangement uses TRBV9 and TRBJ2-2, with D maybe TRBD2 (6 bases). This clonotype was obtained from a woman aged 40 to 50 with Graves' hyperthyroidism. CDR3 coding DNA: TGTGCCAGCACCAGGAGCGGGCCCAACACCGGGGAGCTGTTTTTT. It codes for CASTRSGPNTGELFF.